The 30 T cell receptor beta chains presented below share a single source sample, sequenced in a study of cytomegalovirus exposure and HLA in healthy donors (dated by TCRdb to about 2017). The library was prepared using the immunoSEQ multiplex PCR assay. Sourced from immuneACCESS, this table was stored by TCRdb with only in-frame sequences that have V and J called. A share of the clones is absent; for the studies checked, an unresolved V gene accounts for under half, and the remainder has no known explanation. This sample is represented by about 56,000 clones; about 91% of them were singletons. The ten largest clonotypes hold roughly 15% of the sample. Sequences were obtained from PBMCs. The receptors were sampled from a woman between 18 and 30 years old in good health and CMV-seronegative.

The chain uses TRBV5-1 and TRBJ2-3, with 10 bases fitting TRBD2. CDR3 size: 16 residues. V dropped 0 bases and J dropped 2; count of bases not matched to a gene: 3. CDR1 is SGHRS and CDR2 is YFSETQ in the germline V gene. The CDR3 sequence is CASSLGLAGLTDTQYF. DNA for the CDR3: TGCGCCAGCAGCTTGGGACTAGCGGGCCTCACAGATACGCAGTATTTT.

CDR3 amino acids: CASHSWDRGGEQYF. CDR3 nucleotides: TGTGCCAGCCATTCTTGGGACAGGGGCGGCGAGCAGTACTTC. V gene TRBV2 combines with J gene TRBJ2-7; 10 nucleotides agree with TRBD1. Germline V gives CDR1 SNHLY, CDR2 FYNNEI. V gave up 8 bases and J gave up 6 bases; unmatched junction bases: 10. The CDR3 has 14 amino acids.

Here the CDR3 DNA reads TGTGCCAGCAGCTCCAGGGGGCTGAACACCGGGGAGCTGTTTTTT. Its translation: CASSSRGLNTGELFF. The V call is TRBV7-3, the J call TRBJ2-2; 8 bases line up with TRBD1. CDR1 and CDR2 from the germline V gene are SGHTA and FQGTGA. This CDR3 contains 15 residues. V trimming: 4 bases; J trimming: 1 base; junction bases outside the gene matches: 2.

As concerns this clone: The same CDR3 arises from other DNA sequences in this sample as well. The chain links TRBV29-1 to TRBJ2-7; 9 bases agree with TRBD2. The CDR3 consists of 13 residues. Germline V lookup: CDR1 SQVTM, CDR2 ANQGSEA. After removal of 6 bases from V and 4 bases from J, the junction contained 7 bases not matched to a gene. The CDR3 loop reads CSVGGLAGYEQYF. CDR3 coding DNA: TGCAGCGTCGGGGGACTAGCAGGGTACGAGCAGTACTTC.

The genes are TRBV6-1 and TRBJ2-2; D uncertain. Germline V gene lookup returns CDR1 MNHNS and CDR2 SASEGT. V lost 8 bases and J 2 bases, leaving 9 bases between the germline ends. The CDR3 spans 13 residues. CDR3 nucleotide sequence: TGTGCCAGCTCCGGCGGAAACACCGGGGAGCTGTTTTTT. Its protein is CASSGGNTGELFF.

V and J are TRBV6-1 and TRBJ1-1; unclear D gene. Germline-derived CDR1 and CDR2 are MNHNS and SASEGT. V was trimmed by 4 bases and J by 1 base, leaving 19 bases between them. The CDR3 covers 17 residues. CDR3 bases: TGTGCCAGCAGTGTATCGGACTTCGGACGGGAGAACACTGAAGCTTTCTTT. As protein: CASSVSDFGRENTEAFF.

The chain has TRBV5-1 and TRBJ1-2, with 7 bases that match TRBD1. After removal of 0 bases from V and 3 bases from J, the junction contained 8 bases not matched to a gene. Germline CDR1 reads SGHRS; CDR2 reads YFSETQ. The CDR3 extends over 16 amino acids. CDR3 residues: CASSLGQGPGYYGYTF. The DNA for the CDR3 is TGCGCCAGCAGCTTGGGACAGGGTCCGGGGTACTATGGCTACACCTTC.

V usage is TRBV27 and J usage is TRBJ2-3, with 8 bases identical to TRBD2. The germline CDR1 and CDR2 sequences are MNHEY and SMNVEV (reference sequence). The CDR3 is 15 amino acids. Unmatched junction bases numbered 5, after V lost 5 bases and J lost 1 base. The CDR3 spells CASSTRGARTDTQYF. Written as DNA, the CDR3 is TGTGCCAGCAGTACGCGGGGGGCACGCACAGATACGCAGTATTTT.

The chain employs TRBV5-1 and TRBJ1-2; D ambiguous. In germline, CDR1 is SGHRS, CDR2 YFSETQ. With 0 bases removed from V and 6 bases from J, the gap between germline ends came to 9 bases. The CDR3 runs 13 residues. CDR3 sequence: CASSLVTADGYTF. CDR3 nucleotide sequence: TGCGCCAGCAGCTTGGTCACAGCGGATGGCTACACCTTC.

This rearrangement joins TRBV2 to TRBJ1-3; D gene unclear. The V gene's germline CDR1 is SNHLY and CDR2 FYNNEI. CDR3 length: 17 amino acids. Trimming removed 8 bases at V and 1 base at J, with 21 bases between. This CDR3 reads CASRMGQVSASGNTIYF. The DNA of the CDR3 is TGTGCCAGCCGGATGGGTCAGGTTTCGGCGTCTGGAAACACCATATATTTT.

This clone was detected only once. The chain combines TRBV12-5 with TRBJ2-1, with 10 nucleotides matching TRBD2. J lost 8 bases, V lost 0 bases, and 7 bases had no gene match. Looked up from germline, CDR1 is LGHNT and CDR2 is FRNRAP. The CDR3 runs 16 residues. CDR3 residues: CASGLVIAGGPHEQFF. As DNA, the CDR3 is TGTGCTAGTGGTTTGGTAATAGCGGGAGGCCCTCATGAGCAGTTCTTC.

This chain connects TRBV6-1 to TRBJ2-7, with a tentative D call TRBD2 (5 bases). Trimming stripped 2 bases from V and 7 bases from J, with 15 bases between. Germline lookup yields CDR1 MNHNS and CDR2 SASEGT. The CDR3 contains 14 residues. The CDR3: CASSELWGSGEQYF. The CDR3 bases are TGTGCCAGCAGTGAATTATGGGGTTCGGGGGAGCAGTACTTC.

The chain employs TRBV2 and TRBJ2-3; 8 bases align to TRBD2. CDR1 and CDR2 (germline): SNHLY, FYNNEI. This CDR3 has 15 residues. V was pared by 3 bases and J by 4 bases, with 6 bases of the junction left unmatched. The CDR3 DNA reads TGTGCCAGCAGTGACGGGGGGGCTAGCGCAGATACGCAGTATTTT. Protein: CASSDGGASADTQYF.

The V call is TRBV7-2, the J call TRBJ2-7; D possibly corresponds to TRBD2 (5 bases). The V gene lost 1 base and the J gene lost 2 bases, with 12 bases spanning the gap. Germline V gene lookup returns CDR1 SGHTA and CDR2 FQGNSA. This CDR3 has 15 residues. The CDR3 coding sequence is TGTGCCAGCAGCTTAGACCCGGGGAGAGCCTACGAGCAGTACTTC. Translating gives CASSLDPGRAYEQYF.

The chain uses TRBV7-3 and TRBJ2-3; 12 nucleotides align to TRBD2. V lost 0 bases to trimming and J lost 9 bases; unmatched junction nucleotides: 7. In germline, CDR1 is SGHTA, CDR2 FQGTGA. There are 16 residues in the CDR3. DNA for the CDR3: TGTGCCAGCAGCTTAACCCCTAGCGGGGGGGAGAGGACGCAGTATTTT. This codes for CASSLTPSGGERTQYF.

The V gene is TRBV6-5, the J gene TRBJ2-7; a weak D match, TRBD2 (5 bases). Germline V CDR1 and CDR2: MNHEY, SVGAGI. The CDR3 sequence is 16 residues long. Deletions cut 0 bases from V and 7 bases from J, with 19 bases between. CDR3: CASSYSIMGSRWEQYF. For the CDR3, the DNA is TGTGCCAGCAGTTACTCGATTATGGGGAGTCGGTGGGAGCAGTACTTC.

This rearrangement joins TRBV30 to TRBJ2-7; 8 positions match TRBD1. The CDR3 extends over 14 amino acids. The V gene end was trimmed by 7 bases and the J gene end by 0 bases; junction bases not matched to a gene: 8. Germline V lookup: CDR1 GTSNPN, CDR2 SVGIG (reference sequence). DNA of the CDR3: TGTGCCTCTACTGGGACAGGCAGCTCCTACGAGCAGTACTTC. Amino acid sequence: CASTGTGSSYEQYF. Variable domain in full (rest from reference TRBV30 and TRBJ2-7): SQTIHQWPATLVQPVGSPLSLECTVEGTSNPNLYWYRQAAGRGLQLLFYSVGIGQISSEVPQNLSASRPQDRQFILSSKKLLLSDSGFYLCASTGTGSSYEQYFGPGTRLTVT.

The chain uses TRBV2 and TRBJ2-2, with 7 bases that match TRBD2. In germline, CDR1 is SNHLY, CDR2 FYNNEI. The CDR3 has 15 residues. The V segment lost 5 bases and the J segment 1 base; nucleotides outside the gene matches: 4. The CDR3 here is CASSLGGGNTGELFF. CDR3 coding DNA: TGTGCCAGCAGTCTGGGCGGGGGGAACACCGGGGAGCTGTTTTTT.

The gene calls are TRBV5-6 and TRBJ2-7, with D maybe TRBD2 (6 bases). The germline gives CDR1 SGHDT, CDR2 YYEEEE. The V and J ends lost 5 bases and 5 bases respectively, with 11 bases between them. The CDR3 is 12 residues long. Written as DNA, the CDR3 is TGTGCCAGCAGGTTCGGGGGAAACGAGCAGTACTTC. This sequence encodes CASRFGGNEQYF.

The chain joins TRBV29-1 to TRBJ1-2, with D possibly being TRBD1 (6 bases). Germline V CDR1 and CDR2: SQVTM, ANQGSEA. V dropped 4 bases and J dropped 8 bases, with 26 bases sitting between them. The CDR3 runs to 16 residues. CDR3 in amino acids: CSVAPLFPGTSGGYTF. CDR3 DNA: TGCAGCGTTGCCCCTCTCTTCCCCGGGACATCAGGCGGCTACACCTTC.

This chain uses TRBV7-8 with TRBJ2-7; 8 bases align to TRBD2. Germline CDR1 SGHVS, CDR2 FQNEAQ. The CDR3 runs 16 residues. The ends lost 5 bases at V and 1 base at J; junction bases unmatched: 10. The DNA for the CDR3 is TGTGCCAGCAGCCCGGTTACGCGGGAGGTTTCCTACGAGCAGTACTTC. Its protein is CASSPVTREVSYEQYF.

This chain uses TRBV11-2 with TRBJ2-1; TRBD2 matches 12 bases. CDR1 is SGHAT, CDR2 FQNNGV, per germline. The CDR3 length is 17 residues. V was pared by 4 bases and J by 7 bases, with 11 bases of the junction left unmatched. CDR3 DNA: TGTGCCAGCAGCTCCACCGGGCTAGCGGGGGGGGCAAATGAGCAGTTCTTC. Its translation: CASSSTGLAGGANEQFF.

CDR3 nucleotides: TGCAGCGTTGATGATGTAGGGGCAAATGAGCAGTTCTTC. It yields the protein CSVDDVGANEQFF. The genes are TRBV29-1 and TRBJ2-1, with a weak D call TRBD1 (5 bases). The V gene lost 3 bases and the J gene lost 7 bases, with 13 bases spanning the gap. The germline V gene has CDR1 SQVTM and CDR2 ANQGSEA. This CDR3 is built from 13 residues.

The rearrangement uses TRBV10-3 and TRBJ1-3; 9 bases fit TRBD1. Germline V CDR1 and CDR2: ENHRY, SYGVKD. The ends lost 5 bases at V and 3 bases at J; junction bases unmatched: 5. This CDR3 region has 15 residues. For the CDR3, the DNA is TGTGCCATCAGTTTGGACAGGGGAGGTGGAAACACCATATATTTT. Amino acid sequence: CAISLDRGGGNTIYF.

In this sample, this clone turned up once. The CDR3 protein is CASSQDFGSSGNTIYF. In DNA, the CDR3 is TGCGCCAGCAGCCAAGATTTCGGTTCCTCTGGAAACACCATATATTTT. The chain joins TRBV4-3 to TRBJ1-3, with D unclear. The CDR3 totals 16 residues. Trimming took off 0 bases at V and 0 bases at J, with 9 bases between the two ends. Germline CDR1 reads LGHNA; CDR2 reads YSLEER.

This clone was seen a handful of times. V is TRBV2 and J is TRBJ1-1, with TRBD1 matching over 7 bases. This CDR3 comprises 14 residues. With V trimmed by 6 bases and J by 4 bases, 8 bases remained unmatched. CDR1 and CDR2 (germline): SNHLY, FYNNEI. The CDR3 protein is CASRGQLGSTEAFF. CDR3 DNA sequence: TGTGCCAGCAGGGGACAGTTAGGGAGCACTGAAGCTTTCTTT.

The chain is built from TRBV4-2 and TRBJ2-1; TRBD2 matches 12 bases. The germline CDR1 and CDR2 sequences are LGHNA and YNFKEQ. V shed 1 base and J 5 bases; nucleotides not matched to a gene: 3. The CDR3 contains 16 residues. The CDR3 reads CASSQGLAGANNEQFF. The CDR3 coding sequence is TGTGCCAGCAGCCAAGGACTAGCGGGAGCGAACAATGAGCAGTTCTTC.

The CDR3 spells CASRLSGAGELFF. CDR3 nucleotide sequence: TGTGCCAGCAGGCTCAGCGGGGCCGGGGAGCTGTTTTTT. V and J are TRBV28 and TRBJ2-2; TRBD2 matches 7 bases. The length of the CDR3 is 13 residues. Looked up from germline, CDR1 is MDHEN and CDR2 is SYDVKM. J lost 6 bases, V lost 6 bases, and 4 bases had no gene match.

The J gene is TRBJ2-7, the V gene TRBV6-1, with 10 bases matching TRBD1. Trimming cost V 2 bases and J 2 bases; bases outside gene matches: 3. CDR1 and CDR2 (germline): MNHNS, SASEGT. CDR3 length: 15 residues. CDR3 sequence reads: CASSELTGGAYEQYF. DNA of the CDR3: TGTGCCAGCAGTGAATTGACAGGGGGCGCCTACGAGCAGTACTTC.

The chain has TRBV6-1 and TRBJ2-2; tentatively, D is TRBD1 (6 bases). The CDR3 is made up of 13 amino acids. Trimming removed 2 bases from V and 5 bases from J, with 6 bases in between. CDR1 and CDR2 (germline): MNHNS, SASEGT. The CDR3 region is CASSEQGTGELFF. In DNA, the CDR3 is TGTGCCAGCAGTGAACAGGGGACCGGGGAGCTGTTTTTT.